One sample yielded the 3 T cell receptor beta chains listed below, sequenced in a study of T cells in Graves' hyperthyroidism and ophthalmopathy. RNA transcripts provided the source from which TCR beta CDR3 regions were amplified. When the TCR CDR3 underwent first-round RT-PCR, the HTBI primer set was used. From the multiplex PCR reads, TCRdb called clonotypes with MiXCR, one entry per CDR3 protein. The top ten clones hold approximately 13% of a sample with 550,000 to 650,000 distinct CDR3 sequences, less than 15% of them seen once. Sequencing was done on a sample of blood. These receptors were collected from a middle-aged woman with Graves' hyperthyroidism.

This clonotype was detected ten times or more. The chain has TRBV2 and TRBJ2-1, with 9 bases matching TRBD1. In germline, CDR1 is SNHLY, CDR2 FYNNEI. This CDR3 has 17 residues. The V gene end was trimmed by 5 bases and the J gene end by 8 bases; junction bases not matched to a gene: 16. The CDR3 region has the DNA TGTGCCAGCAGTAACTCCCAGGGCGGACAGGGGATCGATGAGCAGTTCTTC. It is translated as CASSNSQGGQGIDEQFF.

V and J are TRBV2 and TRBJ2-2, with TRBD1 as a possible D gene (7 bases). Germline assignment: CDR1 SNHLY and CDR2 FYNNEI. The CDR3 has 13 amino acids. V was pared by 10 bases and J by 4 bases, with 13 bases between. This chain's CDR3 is CATRGVRTGELFF. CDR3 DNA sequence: TGTGCCACCAGGGGGGTTCGCACCGGGGAGCTGTTTTTT.

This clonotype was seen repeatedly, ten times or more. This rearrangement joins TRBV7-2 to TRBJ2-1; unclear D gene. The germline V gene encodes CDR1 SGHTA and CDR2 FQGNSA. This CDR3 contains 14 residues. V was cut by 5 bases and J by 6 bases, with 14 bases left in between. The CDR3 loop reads CASSQHFNSNEQFF. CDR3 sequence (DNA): TGTGCCAGCAGCCAACATTTCAACAGCAATGAGCAGTTCTTC.